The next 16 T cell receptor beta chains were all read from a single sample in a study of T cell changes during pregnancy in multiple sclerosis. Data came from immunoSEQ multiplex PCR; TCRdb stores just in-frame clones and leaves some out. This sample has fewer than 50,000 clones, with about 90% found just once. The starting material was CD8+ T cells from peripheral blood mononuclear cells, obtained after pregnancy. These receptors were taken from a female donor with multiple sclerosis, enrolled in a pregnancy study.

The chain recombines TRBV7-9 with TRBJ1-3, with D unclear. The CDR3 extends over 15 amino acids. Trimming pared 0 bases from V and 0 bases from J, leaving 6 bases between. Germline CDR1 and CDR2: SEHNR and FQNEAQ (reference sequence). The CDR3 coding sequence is TGTGCCAGCAGCTTAGCGCCGAGCTCTGGAAACACCATATATTTT. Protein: CASSLAPSSGNTIYF.

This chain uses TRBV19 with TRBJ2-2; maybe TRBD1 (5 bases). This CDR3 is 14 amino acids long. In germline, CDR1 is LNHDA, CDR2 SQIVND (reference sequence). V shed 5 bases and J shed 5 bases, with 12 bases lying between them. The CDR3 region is CASSPRDVTGELFF. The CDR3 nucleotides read TGTGCCAGTAGTCCCAGGGATGTAACCGGGGAGCTGTTTTTT.

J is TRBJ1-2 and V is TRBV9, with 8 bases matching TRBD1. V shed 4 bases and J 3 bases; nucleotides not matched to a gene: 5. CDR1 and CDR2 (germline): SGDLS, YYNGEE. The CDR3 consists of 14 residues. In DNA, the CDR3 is TGTGCCAGCAGCATAGGACAGGGCGACTATGGCTACACCTTC. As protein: CASSIGQGDYGYTF. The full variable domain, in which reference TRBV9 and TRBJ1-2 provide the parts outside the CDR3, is DSGVTQTPKHLITATGQRVTLRCSPRSGDLSVYWYQQSLDQGLQFLIQYYNGEERAKGNILERFSAQQFPDLHSELNLSSLELGDSALYFCASSIGQGDYGYTFGSGTRLTVV.

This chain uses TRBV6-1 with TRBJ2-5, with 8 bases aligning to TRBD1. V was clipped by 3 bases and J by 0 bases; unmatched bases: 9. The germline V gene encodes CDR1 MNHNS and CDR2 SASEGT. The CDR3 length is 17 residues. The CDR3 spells CASSETGEEGYQETQYF. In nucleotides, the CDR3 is TGTGCCAGCAGTGAGACAGGGGAAGAGGGCTACCAAGAGACCCAGTACTTC.

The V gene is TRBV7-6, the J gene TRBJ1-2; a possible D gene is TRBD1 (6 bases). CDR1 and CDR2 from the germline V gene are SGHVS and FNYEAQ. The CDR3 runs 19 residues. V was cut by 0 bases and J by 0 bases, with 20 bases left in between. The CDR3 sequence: CASSLAEGDEGLANYGYTF. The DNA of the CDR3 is TGTGCCAGCAGCTTAGCAGAGGGGGATGAGGGGCTCGCTAACTATGGCTACACCTTC. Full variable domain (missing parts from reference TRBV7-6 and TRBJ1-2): GAGVSQSPRYKVTKRGQDVALRCDPISGHVSLYWYRQALGQGPEFLTYFNYEAQQDKSGLPNDRFSAERPEGSISTLTIQRTEQRDSAMYRCASSLAEGDEGLANYGYTFGSGTRLTVV.

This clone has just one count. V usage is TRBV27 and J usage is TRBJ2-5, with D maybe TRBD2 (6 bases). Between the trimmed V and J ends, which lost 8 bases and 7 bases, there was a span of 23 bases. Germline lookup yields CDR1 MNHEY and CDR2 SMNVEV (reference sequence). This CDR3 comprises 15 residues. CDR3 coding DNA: TGTGCCAGCTGGGAGTTTCGCGCTGACGGGGGGACCCAGTACTTC. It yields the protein CASWEFRADGGTQYF.

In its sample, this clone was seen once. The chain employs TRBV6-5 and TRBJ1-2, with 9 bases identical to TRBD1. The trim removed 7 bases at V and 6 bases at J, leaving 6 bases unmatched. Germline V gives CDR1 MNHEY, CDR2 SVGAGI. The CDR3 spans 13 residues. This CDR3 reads CASTLGQGNGYTF. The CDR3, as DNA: TGTGCCAGCACCTTGGGACAGGGCAATGGCTACACCTTC.

As DNA, the CDR3 is TGTGCCAGCAGCCCCAGGGGGTTAAGAGTCTACACCTTC. Amino acids: CASSPRGLRVYTF. This chain uses TRBV6-5 with TRBJ1-2, with TRBD1 matching over 7 bases. The germline V gene encodes CDR1 MNHEY and CDR2 SVGAGI. The V and J ends lost 6 bases and 10 bases, in that order; junction bases with no gene match: 11. There are 13 residues in the CDR3.

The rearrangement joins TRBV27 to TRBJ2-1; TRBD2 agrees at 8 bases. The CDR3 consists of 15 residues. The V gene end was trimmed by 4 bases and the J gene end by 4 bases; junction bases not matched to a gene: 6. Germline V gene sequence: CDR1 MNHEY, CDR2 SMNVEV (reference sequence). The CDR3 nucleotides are TGTGCCAGCAGTTCCCCGGGACTAGTATACAATGAGCAGTTCTTC. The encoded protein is CASSSPGLVYNEQFF.

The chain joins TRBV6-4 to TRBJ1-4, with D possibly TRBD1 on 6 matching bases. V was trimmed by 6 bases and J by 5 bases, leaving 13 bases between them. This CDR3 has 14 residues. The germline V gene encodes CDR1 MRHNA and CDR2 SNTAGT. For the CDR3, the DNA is TGTGCCAGCAGGATGGTCAGGGGAAATGAAAAACTGTTTTTT. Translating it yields CASRMVRGNEKLFF.

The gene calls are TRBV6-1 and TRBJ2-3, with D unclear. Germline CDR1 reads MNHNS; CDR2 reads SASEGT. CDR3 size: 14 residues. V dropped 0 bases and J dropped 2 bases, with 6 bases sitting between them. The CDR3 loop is CASSEARNTDTQYF. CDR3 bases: TGTGCCAGCAGTGAAGCCAGAAACACAGATACGCAGTATTTT.

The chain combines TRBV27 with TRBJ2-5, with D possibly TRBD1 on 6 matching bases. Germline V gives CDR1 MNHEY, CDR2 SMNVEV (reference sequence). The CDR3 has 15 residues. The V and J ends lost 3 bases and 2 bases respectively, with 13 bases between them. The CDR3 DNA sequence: TGTGCCAGCAGTTTTCCGACAGGAGCACAAGAGACCCAGTACTTC. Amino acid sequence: CASSFPTGAQETQYF.

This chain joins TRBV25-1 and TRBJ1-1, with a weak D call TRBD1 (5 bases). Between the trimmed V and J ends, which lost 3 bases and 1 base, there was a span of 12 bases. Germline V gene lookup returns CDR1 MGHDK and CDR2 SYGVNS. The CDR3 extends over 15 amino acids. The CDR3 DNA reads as TGTGCCAGCAGTGAGCTCCTCGGACAGAACACTGAAGCTTTCTTT. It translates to CASSELLGQNTEAFF.

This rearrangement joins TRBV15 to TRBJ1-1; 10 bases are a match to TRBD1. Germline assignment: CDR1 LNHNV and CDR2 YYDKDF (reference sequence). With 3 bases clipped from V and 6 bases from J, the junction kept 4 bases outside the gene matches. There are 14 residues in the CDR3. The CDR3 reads CATSRGQGKAEAFF. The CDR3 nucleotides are TGTGCCACCAGCAGGGGACAGGGGAAAGCTGAAGCTTTCTTT.

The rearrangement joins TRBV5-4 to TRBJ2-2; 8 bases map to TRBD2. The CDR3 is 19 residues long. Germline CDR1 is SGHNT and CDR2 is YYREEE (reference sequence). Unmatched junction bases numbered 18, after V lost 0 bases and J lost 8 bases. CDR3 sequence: CASSLEGTRSPFRTGELFF. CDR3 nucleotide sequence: TGTGCCAGCAGCTTGGAGGGGACTAGATCCCCGTTTCGCACTGGGGAGCTGTTTTTT.

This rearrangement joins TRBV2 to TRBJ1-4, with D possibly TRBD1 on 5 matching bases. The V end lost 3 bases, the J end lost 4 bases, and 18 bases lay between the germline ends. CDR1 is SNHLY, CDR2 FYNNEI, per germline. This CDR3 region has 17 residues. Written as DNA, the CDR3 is TGTGCCAGCAGTGAGGGCGGGGCCCGCCACTTTAATGAAAAACTGTTTTTT. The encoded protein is CASSEGGARHFNEKLFF.